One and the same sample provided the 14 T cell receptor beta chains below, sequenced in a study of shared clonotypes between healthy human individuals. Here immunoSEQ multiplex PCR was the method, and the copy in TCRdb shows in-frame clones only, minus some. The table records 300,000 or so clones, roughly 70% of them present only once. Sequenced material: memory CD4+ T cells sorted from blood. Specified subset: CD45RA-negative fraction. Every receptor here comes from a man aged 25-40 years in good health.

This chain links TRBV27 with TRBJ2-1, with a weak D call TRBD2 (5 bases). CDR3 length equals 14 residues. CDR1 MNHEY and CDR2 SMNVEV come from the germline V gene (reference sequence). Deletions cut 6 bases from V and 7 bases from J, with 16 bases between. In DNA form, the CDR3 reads TGTGCCAGCAGGCCATTGGAGGTGAAGAATGAGCAGTTCTTC. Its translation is CASRPLEVKNEQFF.

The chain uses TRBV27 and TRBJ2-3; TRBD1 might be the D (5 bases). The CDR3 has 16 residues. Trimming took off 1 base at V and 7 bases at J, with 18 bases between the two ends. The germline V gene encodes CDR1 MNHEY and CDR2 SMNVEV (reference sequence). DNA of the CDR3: TGTGCCAGCAGTTTATACTCAGGGCTCCCGGTGAATACGCAGTATTTT. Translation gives CASSLYSGLPVNTQYF.

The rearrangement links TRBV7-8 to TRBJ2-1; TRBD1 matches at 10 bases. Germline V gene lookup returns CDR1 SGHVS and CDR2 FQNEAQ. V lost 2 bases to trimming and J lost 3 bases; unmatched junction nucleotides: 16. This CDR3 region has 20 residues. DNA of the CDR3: TGTGCCAGCAGCTTAATTTCTCGACAGGGGGCGGTAAGGATCTACAATGAGCAGTTCTTC. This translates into CASSLISRQGAVRIYNEQFF.

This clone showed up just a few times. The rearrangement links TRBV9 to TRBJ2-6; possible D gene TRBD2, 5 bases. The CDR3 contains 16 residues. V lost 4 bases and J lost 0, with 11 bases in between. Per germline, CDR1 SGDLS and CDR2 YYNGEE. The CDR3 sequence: CASSPSDYSGANVLTF. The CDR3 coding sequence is TGTGCCAGCAGCCCATCAGACTACTCTGGGGCCAACGTCCTGACTTTC.

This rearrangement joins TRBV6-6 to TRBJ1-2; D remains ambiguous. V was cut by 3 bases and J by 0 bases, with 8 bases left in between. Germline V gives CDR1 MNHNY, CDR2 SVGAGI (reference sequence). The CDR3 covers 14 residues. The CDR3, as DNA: TGTGCCAGCAGTTATTTAGGGTCTAACTATGGCTACACCTTC. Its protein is CASSYLGSNYGYTF.

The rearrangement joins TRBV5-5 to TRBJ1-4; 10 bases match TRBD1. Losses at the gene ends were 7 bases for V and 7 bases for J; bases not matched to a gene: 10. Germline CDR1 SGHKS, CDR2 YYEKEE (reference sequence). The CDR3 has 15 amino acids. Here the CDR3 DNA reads TGTGCCAGCGCGGAACCGGGACAGGGGAGTGAAAAACTGTTTTTT. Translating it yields CASAEPGQGSEKLFF.

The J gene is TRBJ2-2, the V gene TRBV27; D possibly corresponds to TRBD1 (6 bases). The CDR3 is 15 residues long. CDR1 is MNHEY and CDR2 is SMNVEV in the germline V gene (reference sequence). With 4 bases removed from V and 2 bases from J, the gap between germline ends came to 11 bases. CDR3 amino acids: CASSSQGPNTGELFF. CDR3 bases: TGTGCCAGCAGTTCTCAGGGGCCTAACACCGGGGAGCTGTTTTTT.

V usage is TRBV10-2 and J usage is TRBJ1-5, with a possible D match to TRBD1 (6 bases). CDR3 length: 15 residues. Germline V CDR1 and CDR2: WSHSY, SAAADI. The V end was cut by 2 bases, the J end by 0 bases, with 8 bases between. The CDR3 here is CASSEGTSSNQPQHF. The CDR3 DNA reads TGCGCCAGCAGTGAGGGGACATCTAGCAATCAGCCCCAGCATTTT.

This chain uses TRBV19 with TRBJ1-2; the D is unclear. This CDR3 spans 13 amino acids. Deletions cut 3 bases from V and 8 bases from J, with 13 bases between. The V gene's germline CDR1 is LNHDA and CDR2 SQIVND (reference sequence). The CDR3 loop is CASSMGRAVGYTF. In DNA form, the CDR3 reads TGTGCCAGTAGTATGGGGAGGGCCGTCGGCTACACCTTC.

Written as DNA, the CDR3 is TGCGCCAGCAGCCCCCCCTGGGGCACTGAAGCTTTCTTT. Translated: CASSPPWGTEAFF. The chain recombines TRBV5-1 with TRBJ1-1; no firm D call. The V and J ends lost 4 bases and 4 bases respectively, with 11 bases between them. CDR1 and CDR2 (germline): SGHRS, YFSETQ. The CDR3 is made up of 13 amino acids.

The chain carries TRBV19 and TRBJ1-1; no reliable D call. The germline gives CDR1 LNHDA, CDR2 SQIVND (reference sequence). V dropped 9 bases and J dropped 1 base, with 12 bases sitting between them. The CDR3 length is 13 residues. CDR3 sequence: CARKWQSNTEAFF. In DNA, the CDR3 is TGTGCCAGGAAATGGCAGTCGAACACTGAAGCTTTCTTT.

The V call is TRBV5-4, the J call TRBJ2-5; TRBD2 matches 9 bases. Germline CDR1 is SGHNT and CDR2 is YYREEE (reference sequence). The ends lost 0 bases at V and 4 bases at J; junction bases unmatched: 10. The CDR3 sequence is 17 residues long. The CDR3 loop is CASSLVGLAGYGETQYF. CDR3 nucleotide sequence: TGTGCCAGCAGCTTGGTCGGCCTAGCGGGATACGGAGAGACCCAGTACTTC.

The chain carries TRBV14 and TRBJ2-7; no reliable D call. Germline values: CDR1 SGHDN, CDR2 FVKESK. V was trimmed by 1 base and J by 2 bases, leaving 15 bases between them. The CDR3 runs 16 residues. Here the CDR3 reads CASSQGRGLLTYEQYF. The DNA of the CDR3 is TGTGCCAGCAGCCAAGGTAGAGGCTTACTCACCTACGAGCAGTACTTC.

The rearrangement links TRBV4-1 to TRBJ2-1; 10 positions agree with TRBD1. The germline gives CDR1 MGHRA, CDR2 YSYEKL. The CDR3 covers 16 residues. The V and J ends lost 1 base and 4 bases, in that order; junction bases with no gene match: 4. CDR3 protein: CASSQGDRGQYNEQFF. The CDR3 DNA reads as TGCGCCAGCAGCCAAGGGGACAGGGGCCAATACAATGAGCAGTTCTTC.